Below are 14 T cell receptor beta chains sequenced from a single sample in a study of blood T cell repertoires in COVID-19. Produced via immunoSEQ multiplex PCR; TCRdb's table is partial and in-frame only. The table lists about 440,000 clones, roughly 91% of them singletons. The sample taken for sequencing was peripheral blood. The receptors here all came from a woman under 40 with acute or convalescent COVID-19.

The DNA for the CDR3 is TGTGCCAGCAGCTTAGGCTCTACTAGCTACGAGCAGTACTTC. Protein: CASSLGSTSYEQYF. The chain couples TRBV7-2 to TRBJ2-7; tentative D call: TRBD2 (5 bases). The germline V gene has CDR1 SGHTA and CDR2 FQGNSA. The CDR3 loop spans 14 amino acids. The V gene lost 1 base and the J gene lost 3 bases, with 10 bases spanning the gap.

The chain joins TRBV19 to TRBJ2-3; TRBD2 agrees at 12 bases. With 5 bases clipped from V and 6 bases from J, the junction kept 6 bases outside the gene matches. This CDR3 is 15 amino acids long. CDR1 and CDR2 (germline): LNHDA, SQIVND (reference sequence). The CDR3 DNA follows: TGTGCCAGTAGTCCGAGACTAGCGGGGGACGATACGCAGTATTTT. Its protein product is CASSPRLAGDDTQYF.

A few counts support this clone. The chain recombines TRBV30 with TRBJ1-1, with 7 bases matching TRBD1. This CDR3 has 17 amino acids. Trimming cost V 0 bases and J 4 bases; bases outside gene matches: 14. Germline-derived CDR1 and CDR2 are GTSNPN and SVGIG (reference sequence). The DNA for the CDR3 is TGTGCCTGGAGTGTATCAGCGACAGGGTGGAGGGGCACTGAAGCTTTCTTT. Protein: CAWSVSATGWRGTEAFF. The variable domain in full, with the rest retrieved from reference TRBV30 and TRBJ1-1, is SQTIHQWPATLVQPVGSPLSLECTVEGTSNPNLYWYRQAAGRGLQLLFYSVGIGQISSEVPQNLSASRPQDRQFILSSKKLLLSDSGFYLCAWSVSATGWRGTEAFFGQGTRLTVV.

This sequence joins TRBV3-1 (or the pseudogene TRBV3-2) and TRBJ2-5, with 7 bases lining up with TRBD2. The CDR3 is 15 residues long. Germline lookup yields CDR1 LGHDT and CDR2 YNNKEL (reference sequence). V was pared by 4 bases and J by 5 bases, with 10 bases of the junction left unmatched. The CDR3: CASSRRAPGGETQYF. CDR3 DNA sequence: TGTGCCAGCAGCCGCCGGGCCCCCGGGGGGGAGACCCAGTACTTC.

The V call is TRBV2, the J call TRBJ1-2; 7 nucleotides match TRBD1. This CDR3 spans 14 amino acids. V shed 2 bases and J 4 bases; nucleotides not matched to a gene: 4. Per germline, CDR1 SNHLY and CDR2 FYNNEI. The CDR3 bases are TGTGCCAGCAGTGAACAGGGGGTCTCCTATGGCTACACCTTC. Translating gives CASSEQGVSYGYTF.

The rearrangement links TRBV19 to TRBJ1-5, with D possibly being TRBD1 (6 bases). The CDR3 loop spans 13 amino acids. Germline-derived CDR1 and CDR2 are LNHDA and SQIVND (reference sequence). The V and J ends lost 6 bases and 7 bases respectively, with 13 bases between them. For the CDR3, the DNA is TGTGCCAGTAGCATTCGGGGGGGCCAGCCCCAGCATTTT. Translated, it gives CASSIRGGQPQHF.

V usage is TRBV21-1 and J usage is TRBJ1-6; the DNA was not used to check the table's D call, TRBD1. TRBV21-1 is shown as a pseudogene. The CDR3 runs to 18 residues. The CDR3 DNA reads TGTGCCAGCACCTACCACCCGTTGAAAGGGGCGCAGAATTCACCCCTCCACTTT. Its translation is CASTYHPLKGAQNSPLHF.

The sample holds one count of this clone. The chain employs TRBV28 and TRBJ1-5; TRBD1 might be the D (5 bases). The CDR3 consists of 18 residues. Trimming took off 2 bases at V and 6 bases at J, with 23 bases between the two ends. In germline, CDR1 is MDHEN, CDR2 SYDVKM. CDR3 DNA sequence: TGTGCCAGCAGTTTAGAAGGGAGGCAGGGTCTTATTATTCAGCCCCAGCATTTT. The encoded protein is CASSLEGRQGLIIQPQHF.

The J gene is TRBJ1-5, the V gene TRBV2, with TRBD1 as a possible D gene (5 bases). The CDR3 totals 15 residues. Germline loops: CDR1 SNHLY, CDR2 FYNNEI. Trimming took 4 bases from V and 0 from J, leaving 10 bases between them. The CDR3 loop is CASSAGDYSNQPQHF. The CDR3, as DNA: TGTGCCAGCAGTGCTGGGGACTATAGCAATCAGCCCCAGCATTTT.

V usage is TRBV4-1 and J usage is TRBJ2-2; TRBD1 might be the D (7 bases). The germline gives CDR1 MGHRA, CDR2 YSYEKL. The CDR3 has 16 residues. V lost 0 bases and J lost 6, with 14 bases in between. The CDR3 region is CASSQESAGGPGELFF. CDR3 bases: TGCGCCAGCAGCCAAGAATCGGCAGGGGGGCCCGGGGAGCTGTTTTTT.

This chain links TRBV7-8 with TRBJ1-5; 7 bases map to TRBD1. The CDR3 spans 14 residues. Germline V gene lookup returns CDR1 SGHVS and CDR2 FQNEAQ. V lost 4 bases, J lost 4 bases, and 4 bases stayed unmatched. The chain's CDR3 is CASSSPGGNQPQHF. CDR3 coding DNA: TGTGCCAGCAGCTCCCCAGGGGGAAATCAGCCCCAGCATTTT.

The rearrangement uses TRBV6-5 and TRBJ1-5; D perhaps matches TRBD1 (5 bases). Trimming left V 4 bases short and J 7 bases short, with 14 bases between. The CDR3 loop spans 14 amino acids. Germline V gene data show CDR1 as MNHEY and CDR2 as SVGAGI. This CDR3 reads CASSWRDGGQPQHF. The DNA for the CDR3 is TGTGCCAGCAGTTGGCGGGACGGCGGGCAGCCCCAGCATTTT.

The J gene is TRBJ1-4, the V gene TRBV5-6; 8 bases match TRBD1. Germline CDR1 SGHDT, CDR2 YYEEEE. CDR3 length equals 15 residues. V lost 4 bases, J lost 4 bases, and 6 bases stayed unmatched. The CDR3 loop is CASSPPGQVNEKLFF. The CDR3, as DNA: TGTGCCAGCAGCCCCCCGGGACAGGTTAATGAAAAACTGTTTTTT.

The CDR3, as DNA: TGCAGCGTTGACGGGTTTGAGACCCAGTACTTC. Translating gives CSVDGFETQYF. The chain has TRBV29-1 and TRBJ2-5, with D uncertain. V dropped 3 bases and J dropped 5 bases, with 7 bases sitting between them. The CDR3 runs 11 residues. Germline V gene lookup returns CDR1 SQVTM and CDR2 ANQGSEA.